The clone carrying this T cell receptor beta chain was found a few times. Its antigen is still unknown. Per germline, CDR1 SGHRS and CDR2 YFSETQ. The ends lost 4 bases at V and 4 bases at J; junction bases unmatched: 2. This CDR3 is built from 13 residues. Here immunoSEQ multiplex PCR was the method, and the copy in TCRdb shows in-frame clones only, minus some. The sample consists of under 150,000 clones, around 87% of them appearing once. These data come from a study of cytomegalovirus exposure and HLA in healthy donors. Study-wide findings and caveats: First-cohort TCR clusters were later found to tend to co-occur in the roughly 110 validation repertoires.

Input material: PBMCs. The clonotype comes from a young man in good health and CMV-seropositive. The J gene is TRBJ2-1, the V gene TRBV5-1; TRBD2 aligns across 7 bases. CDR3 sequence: CASSAGGYNEQFF. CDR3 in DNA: TGCGCCAGCAGCGCCGGGGGGTACAATGAGCAGTTCTTC.